The 29 T cell receptor beta chains presented below share a single source sample, sequenced in a study of identical twins. In TCRdb, the 5' RACE reads were re-called with MiXCR into one record per CDR3 protein. The sample includes a few hundred thousand distinct CDR3 sequences, 13% to 15% of them seen just once. The sample also formed part of further work on yellow fever vaccine responses in identical twins.

The sample consisted of CD4+ T cells sorted from blood. These receptors were collected from a woman aged 18-30 years in good health.

This chain links TRBV4-3 with TRBJ2-1; 9 positions agree with TRBD1. This CDR3 has 18 residues. The trim removed 1 base at V and 0 bases at J, leaving 7 bases unmatched. CDR1 is LGHNA and CDR2 is YSLEER in the germline V gene. The CDR3 DNA follows: TGCGCCAGCAGCCAAGCTTTGGACAGGGGACTCTCCTACAATGAGCAGTTCTTC. Translated, it gives CASSQALDRGLSYNEQFF.

This clonotype came up many times. The rearrangement uses TRBV7-9 and TRBJ2-7; TRBD1 aligns across 7 bases. The CDR3 runs to 12 residues. Germline CDR1 and CDR2: SEHNR and FQNEAQ (reference sequence). V dropped 7 bases and J dropped 4; count of bases not matched to a gene: 4. The CDR3 loop is CASTRQGYEQYF. The DNA for the CDR3 is TGTGCCAGCACCCGACAGGGATACGAGCAGTACTTC.

This clonotype has a handful of counts. The rearrangement joins TRBV6-5 to TRBJ1-6, with a weak D call TRBD1 (5 bases). V was cut by 2 bases and J by 9 bases, with 14 bases left in between. Germline loops: CDR1 MNHEY, CDR2 SVGAGI. This CDR3 contains 15 residues. In DNA, the CDR3 is TGTGCCAGCAGTTACAGCGGGGCCGGGGGTTCACCCCTCCACTTT. Translation gives CASSYSGAGGSPLHF.

This clonotype was seen a handful of times. The chain is built from TRBV20-1 and TRBJ2-3; possible D gene TRBD1, 5 bases. V dropped 3 bases and J dropped 0 bases, with 10 bases sitting between them. The CDR3 length is 14 residues. Per the germline V gene, CDR1 is DFQATT and CDR2 is SNEGSKA (reference sequence). CDR3 sequence (DNA): TGCAGTGCTAGTGCAGGGTACAGCACAGATACGCAGTATTTT. Translation gives CSASAGYSTDTQYF.

The J gene is TRBJ2-7, the V gene TRBV6-2 or TRBV6-3, with 9 nucleotides matching TRBD2. Germline CDR1 reads MNHEY; CDR2 reads SVGEGT. The junction had 12 bases not matched to a gene; V was cut back by 6 bases and J by 3 bases. CDR3 size: 16 residues. The CDR3 DNA reads as TGTGCCAGCAGCCGAACATTAGCGGGAGCGCACTACGAGCAGTACTTC. It yields the protein CASSRTLAGAHYEQYF.

The genes are TRBV11-2 and TRBJ1-3, with unresolved D. Trimming took 5 bases from V and 3 from J, leaving 17 bases between them. CDR1 and CDR2 (germline): SGHAT, FQNNGV. The CDR3 contains 16 residues. CDR3 loop: CASSLLGFGNGNTIYF. CDR3 nucleotides: TGTGCCAGCAGCCTCCTGGGGTTTGGGAATGGAAACACCATATATTTT.

This clonotype was picked up many times. This chain uses TRBV6-2 or TRBV6-3 with TRBJ2-7; 7 nucleotides align to TRBD1. Looked up from germline, CDR1 is MNHEY and CDR2 is SVGEGT. The CDR3 is 12 residues long. Germline trimming cut 6 bases from V and 2 bases from J; bases unmatched to any gene: 1. The CDR3: CASRTGPYEQYF. For the CDR3, the DNA is TGTGCCAGCAGGACAGGGCCCTACGAGCAGTACTTC.

The chain recombines TRBV5-1 with TRBJ1-1; 9 bases are a match to TRBD1. Germline V CDR1 and CDR2: SGHRS, YFSETQ. V shed 6 bases and J 4 bases; nucleotides not matched to a gene: 13. The CDR3 sequence is 16 residues long. The CDR3 loop is CASTSRDREGGTEAFF. The CDR3 coding sequence is TGCGCCAGCACGTCCCGGGACAGGGAAGGGGGCACTGAAGCTTTCTTT. The full variable domain, rest sourced from reference TRBV5-1 and TRBJ1-1, is KAGVTQTPRYLIKTRGQQVTLSCSPISGHRSVSWYQQTPGQGLQFLFEYFSETQRNKGNFPGRFSGRQFSNSRSEMNVSTLELGDSALYLCASTSRDREGGTEAFFGQGTRLTVV.

This clonotype was detected many times. The chain employs TRBV10-2 and TRBJ2-3; 8 nucleotides line up with TRBD2. The V segment lost 6 bases and the J segment 2 bases; nucleotides outside the gene matches: 19. The CDR3 length is 19 residues. Germline CDR1 reads WSHSY; CDR2 reads SAAADI. CDR3 in amino acids: CASRTAGADNKNPTDTQYF. The CDR3 nucleotides read TGCGCCAGCAGAACAGCGGGAGCGGATAACAAGAACCCCACAGATACGCAGTATTTT.

The V gene is TRBV9, the J gene TRBJ2-1, with 7 bases matching TRBD1. The CDR3 runs 13 residues. CDR1 is SGDLS, CDR2 YYNGEE, per germline. J lost 7 bases, V lost 1 base, and 2 bases had no gene match. CDR3 in DNA: TGTGCCAGCAGCGTACTACAGGGGAATGAGCAGTTCTTC. It yields the protein CASSVLQGNEQFF.

The chain carries TRBV11-2 and TRBJ2-7; no reliable D call. The CDR3 totals 15 residues. Trimming removed 5 bases from V and 4 bases from J, with 18 bases in between. Germline values: CDR1 SGHAT, CDR2 FQNNGV. The CDR3, as DNA: TGTGCCAGCAGCCGCGACCGAGTCCCCCCTTACGAGCAGTACTTC. Translated: CASSRDRVPPYEQYF.

This clonotype was observed a handful of times. The chain is built from TRBV7-2 and TRBJ2-2, with 7 positions matching TRBD2. The V gene end was trimmed by 2 bases and the J gene end by 1 base; junction bases not matched to a gene: 7. This CDR3 has 17 residues. Germline values: CDR1 SGHTA, CDR2 FQGNSA. Here the CDR3 DNA reads TGTGCCAGCAGCTTACAGGGAATAGCGGGGAACACCGGGGAGCTGTTTTTT. This codes for CASSLQGIAGNTGELFF. The full variable domain, in which reference TRBV7-2 and TRBJ2-2 provide the parts outside the CDR3, is GAGVSQSPSNKVTEKGKDVELRCDPISGHTALYWYRQSLGQGLEFLIYFQGNSAPDKSGLPSDRFSAERTGGSVSTLTIQRTQQEDSAVYLCASSLQGIAGNTGELFFGEGSRLTVL.

The V and J genes are TRBV10-3 and TRBJ2-7; D remains ambiguous. This CDR3 has 12 residues. CDR1 and CDR2 from the germline V gene are ENHRY and SYGVKD. The ends were cut back, 5 bases at V and 0 bases at J, with 5 bases in the middle. This CDR3 reads CAISPSSYEQYF. Written as DNA, the CDR3 is TGTGCCATCAGTCCGAGCTCCTACGAGCAGTACTTC.

Only a few counts were recorded for this clonotype. V usage is TRBV9 and J usage is TRBJ2-5, with 8 bases that match TRBD2. V was pared by 2 bases and J by 1 base, with 4 bases of the junction left unmatched. CDR3 length equals 15 residues. The germline V gene has CDR1 SGDLS and CDR2 YYNGEE. The CDR3 reads CASSVTLAVQETQYF. In DNA, the CDR3 is TGTGCCAGCAGCGTCACACTAGCGGTCCAAGAGACCCAGTACTTC. The full variable domain, rest sourced from reference TRBV9 and TRBJ2-5, is DSGVTQTPKHLITATGQRVTLRCSPRSGDLSVYWYQQSLDQGLQFLIQYYNGEERAKGNILERFSAQQFPDLHSELNLSSLELGDSALYFCASSVTLAVQETQYFGPGTRLLVL.

This clonotype was counted only a few times. The chain is built from TRBV18 and TRBJ2-7, with 10 bases aligning to TRBD2. This CDR3 contains 19 residues. The V segment lost 4 bases and the J segment 3 bases; nucleotides outside the gene matches: 18. CDR1 and CDR2 from the germline V gene are KGHSH and LQKENI. CDR3 nucleotides: TGTGCCAGCTCACTAGAACTAGCGGGGAAAAAAAGGCGCCGCTACGAGCAGTACTTC. Amino acids: CASSLELAGKKRRRYEQYF. The variable domain in full, with the rest retrieved from reference TRBV18 and TRBJ2-7, is NAGVMQNPRHLVRRRGQEARLRCSPMKGHSHVYWYRQLPEEGLKFMVYLQKENIIDESGMPKERFSAEFPKEGPSILRIQQVVRGDSAAYFCASSLELAGKKRRRYEQYFGPGTRLTVT.

This clonotype was seen many times. The V call is TRBV4-3, the J call TRBJ2-5; D gene ambiguous. The CDR3 runs to 13 residues. Trimming took off 1 base at V and 2 bases at J, with 5 bases between the two ends. Germline CDR1 and CDR2: LGHNA and YSLEER. DNA for the CDR3: TGCGCCAGCAGCCAAGGGCTACAAGAGACCCAGTACTTC. Translating gives CASSQGLQETQYF.

In its sample, this clonotype was seen many times. The CDR3 region has the DNA TGTGCCAGCAGTGGACCCGGGACAGGGTCCTACGAGCAGTACTTC. This encodes CASSGPGTGSYEQYF. The chain joins TRBV28 to TRBJ2-7, with 9 bases fitting TRBD1. V shed 5 bases, J shed 1 base, and the junction held 6 bases outside the gene matches. CDR1 MDHEN and CDR2 SYDVKM come from the germline V gene. The CDR3 consists of 15 residues.

This clonotype was seen only a few times. The V and J genes are TRBV7-2 and TRBJ2-7; D is unresolved. This CDR3 spans 12 amino acids. V was pared by 4 bases and J by 7 bases, with 11 bases between. Germline V gives CDR1 SGHTA, CDR2 FQGNSA. Written as DNA, the CDR3 is TGTGCCAGCAGCTACCGCCTTGGGGAGCAGTACTTC. Amino acid sequence: CASSYRLGEQYF.

The J gene is TRBJ2-7, the V gene TRBV20-1, with D perhaps assigned TRBD1 or TRBD2 (5 bases each). V gave up 6 bases and J gave up 1 base, with 16 bases separating them. This CDR3 contains 14 residues. Germline CDR1 DFQATT, CDR2 SNEGSKA (reference sequence). The CDR3 sequence: CSALDTEGSYEQYF. In nucleotides, the CDR3 is TGCAGTGCCCTGGACACCGAGGGTTCCTACGAGCAGTACTTC.

The chain combines TRBV9 with TRBJ2-3, with 10 positions matching TRBD2. Per the germline V gene, CDR1 is SGDLS and CDR2 is YYNGEE. V lost 3 bases, J lost 2 bases, and 6 bases stayed unmatched. The CDR3 covers 16 residues. In DNA form, the CDR3 reads TGTGCCAGCAGCGCAAGGACTAGCGGCCACACAGATACGCAGTATTTT. Its protein is CASSARTSGHTDTQYF.

This chain's CDR3 is CASSLALGSSYNSPLHF. The CDR3 DNA reads TGTGCCAGCAGCTTAGCGCTAGGGAGCTCCTATAATTCACCCCTCCACTTT. This chain uses TRBV7-8 with TRBJ1-6; D is unresolved. Germline V gives CDR1 SGHVS, CDR2 FQNEAQ. The V end was cut by 0 bases, the J end by 0 bases, with 9 bases between. The CDR3 is 17 residues long.

This clonotype came up a few times. The chain uses TRBV29-1 and TRBJ1-1; D may be TRBD1 (5 bases). Germline CDR1 is SQVTM and CDR2 is ANQGSEA. The ends were cut back, 0 bases at V and 4 bases at J, with 12 bases in the middle. The CDR3 extends over 14 amino acids. CDR3 loop: CSVEDRGEGTEAFF. CDR3 coding DNA: TGCAGCGTTGAAGATCGGGGGGAGGGCACTGAAGCTTTCTTT. The full variable domain, its missing parts supplied by reference TRBV29-1 and TRBJ1-1, is SAVISQKPSRDICQRGTSLTIQCQVDSQVTMMFWYRQQPGQSLTLIATANQGSEATYESGFVIDKFPISRPNLTFSTLTVSNMSPEDSSIYLCSVEDRGEGTEAFFGQGTRLTVV.

The V gene is TRBV6-5, the J gene TRBJ1-2; 7 nucleotides align to TRBD1. From germline, CDR1 is MNHEY and CDR2 SVGAGI. The junction had 7 bases not matched to a gene; V was cut back by 3 bases and J by 0 bases. This CDR3 region has 16 residues. The CDR3 nucleotides read TGTGCCAGCAGTTATCTACGACAGGGAACTAACTATGGCTACACCTTC. It is translated as CASSYLRQGTNYGYTF.

The table lists this clonotype with many counts. The chain couples TRBV5-1 to TRBJ1-2, with TRBD1 matching over 9 bases. Germline V gives CDR1 SGHRS, CDR2 YFSETQ. J lost 4 bases, V lost 5 bases, and 3 bases had no gene match. The CDR3 runs to 13 residues. This CDR3 reads CASRTGGLYGYTF. The CDR3 DNA reads as TGCGCCAGCAGAACAGGGGGCCTCTATGGCTACACCTTC.

This clonotype was seen many times. J is TRBJ2-1 and V is TRBV5-1; possible D gene TRBD2, 6 bases. V lost 4 bases and J 6 bases, leaving 17 bases between the germline ends. Germline-derived CDR1 and CDR2 are SGHRS and YFSETQ. CDR3 length: 15 amino acids. CDR3 sequence: CASSNGGTAVNEQFF. The CDR3 DNA reads as TGCGCCAGCAGCAACGGAGGGACTGCTGTCAATGAGCAGTTCTTC.

The sample holds many counts of this clonotype. The rearrangement uses TRBV3-1 and TRBJ2-3; D is possibly TRBD1 or TRBD2 (5 bases each). The germline V gene has CDR1 LGHDT and CDR2 YNNKEL (reference sequence). V lost 3 bases and J 6 bases, leaving 19 bases between the germline ends. There are 16 residues in the CDR3. CDR3 DNA: TGTGCCAGCAGCCAGGCATGGGGACCACGCCCCGATACGCAGTATTTT. This sequence encodes CASSQAWGPRPDTQYF.

This clonotype was observed many times. This chain links TRBV25-1 with TRBJ2-7, with D possibly being TRBD1 (5 bases). CDR1 and CDR2 (germline): MGHDK, SYGVNS. V lost 4 bases and J 3 bases, leaving 7 bases between the germline ends. This CDR3 contains 12 residues. This CDR3 is CASSGTLYEQYF. The CDR3 DNA reads TGTGCCAGCAGTGGGACACTCTACGAGCAGTACTTC.

This clonotype came up a few times. The chain uses TRBV20-1 and TRBJ2-3; D uncertain. V was trimmed by 1 base and J by 4 bases, leaving 6 bases between them. CDR1 and CDR2 (germline): DFQATT, SNEGSKA (reference sequence). This CDR3 region has 12 residues. CDR3 nucleotide sequence: TGCAGTGCTAGAGTGATAGCAGATACGCAGTATTTT. The encoded protein is CSARVIADTQYF.

This chain joins TRBV2 and TRBJ1-2; 12 nucleotides align to TRBD1. This CDR3 is built from 14 residues. Germline CDR1 reads SNHLY; CDR2 reads FYNNEI. Trimming took 7 bases from V and 4 from J; bases not matched to a gene: 4. CDR3 sequence reads: CASTGQGATYGYTF. The CDR3 DNA sequence: TGTGCCAGCACGGGACAGGGGGCAACCTATGGCTACACCTTC.